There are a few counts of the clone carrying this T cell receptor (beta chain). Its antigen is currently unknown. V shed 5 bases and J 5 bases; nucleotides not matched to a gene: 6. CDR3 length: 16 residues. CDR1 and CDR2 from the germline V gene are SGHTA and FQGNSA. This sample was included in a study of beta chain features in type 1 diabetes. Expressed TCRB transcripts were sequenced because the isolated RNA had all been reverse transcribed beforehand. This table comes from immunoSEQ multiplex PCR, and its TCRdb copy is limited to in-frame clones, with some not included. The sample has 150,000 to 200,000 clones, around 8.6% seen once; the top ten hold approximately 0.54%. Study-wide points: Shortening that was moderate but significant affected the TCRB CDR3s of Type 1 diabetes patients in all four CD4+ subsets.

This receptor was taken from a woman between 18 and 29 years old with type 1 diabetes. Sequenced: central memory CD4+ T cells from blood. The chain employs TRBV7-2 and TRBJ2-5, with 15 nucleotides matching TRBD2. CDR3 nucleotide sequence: TGTGCCAGCAGCAGGACTAGCGGGGGGGCGGTGGAGACCCAGTACTTC. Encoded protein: CASSRTSGGAVETQYF. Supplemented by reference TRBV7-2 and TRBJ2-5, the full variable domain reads GAGVSQSPSNKVTEKGKDVELRCDPISGHTALYWYRQSLGQGLEFLIYFQGNSAPDKSGLPSDRFSAERTGGSVSTLTIQRTQQEDSAVYLCASSRTSGGAVETQYFGPGTRLLVL.